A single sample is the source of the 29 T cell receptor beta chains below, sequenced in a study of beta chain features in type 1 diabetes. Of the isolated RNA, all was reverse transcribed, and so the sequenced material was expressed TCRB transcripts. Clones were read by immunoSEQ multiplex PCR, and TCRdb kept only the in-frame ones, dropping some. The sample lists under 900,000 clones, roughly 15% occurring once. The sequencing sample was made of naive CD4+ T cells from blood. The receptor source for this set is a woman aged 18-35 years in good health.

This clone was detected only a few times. CDR3 coding DNA: TGCAGCGTTGTAGCGGGGTACACAGATACGCAGTATTTT. Its translation: CSVVAGYTDTQYF. The V gene is TRBV29-1, the J gene TRBJ2-3; TRBD2 matches 8 bases. V gave up 4 bases and J gave up 2 bases; unmatched junction bases: 2. Germline CDR1 reads SQVTM; CDR2 reads ANQGSEA. The CDR3 contains 13 residues.

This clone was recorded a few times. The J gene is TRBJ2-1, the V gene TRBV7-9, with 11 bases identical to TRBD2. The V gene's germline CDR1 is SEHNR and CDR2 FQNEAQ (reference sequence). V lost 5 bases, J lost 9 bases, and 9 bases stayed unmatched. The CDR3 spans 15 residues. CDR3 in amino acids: CASSKTSGNVIEQFF. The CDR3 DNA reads TGTGCCAGCAGCAAGACTAGCGGGAATGTCATTGAGCAGTTCTTC.

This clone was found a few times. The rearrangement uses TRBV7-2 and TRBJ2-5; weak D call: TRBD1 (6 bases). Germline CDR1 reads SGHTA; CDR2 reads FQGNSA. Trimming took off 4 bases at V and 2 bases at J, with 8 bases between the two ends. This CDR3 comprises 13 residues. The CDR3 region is CASSSTGQETQYF. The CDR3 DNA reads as TGTGCCAGCAGCTCCACAGGGCAAGAGACCCAGTACTTC.

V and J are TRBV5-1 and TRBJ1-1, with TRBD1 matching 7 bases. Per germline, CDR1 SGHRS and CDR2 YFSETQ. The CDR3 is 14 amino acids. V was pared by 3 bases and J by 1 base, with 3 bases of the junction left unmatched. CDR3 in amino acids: CASSYHRGNTEAFF. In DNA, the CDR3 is TGCGCCAGCAGCTACCACAGGGGGAACACTGAAGCTTTCTTT.

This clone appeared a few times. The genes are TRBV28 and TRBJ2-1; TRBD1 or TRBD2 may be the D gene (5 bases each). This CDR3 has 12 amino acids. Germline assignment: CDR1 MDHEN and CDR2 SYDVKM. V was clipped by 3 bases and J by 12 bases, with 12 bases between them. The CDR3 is CASSLGDALQFF. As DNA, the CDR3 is TGTGCCAGCAGTTTGGGGGATGCGTTGCAGTTCTTC.

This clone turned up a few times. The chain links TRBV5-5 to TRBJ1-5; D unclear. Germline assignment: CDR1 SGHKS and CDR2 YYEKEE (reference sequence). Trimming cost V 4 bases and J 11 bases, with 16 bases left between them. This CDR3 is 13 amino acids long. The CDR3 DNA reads TGTGCCAGCAGCCTCGTCCCCACGTTGGCCCAGCATTTT. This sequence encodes CASSLVPTLAQHF.

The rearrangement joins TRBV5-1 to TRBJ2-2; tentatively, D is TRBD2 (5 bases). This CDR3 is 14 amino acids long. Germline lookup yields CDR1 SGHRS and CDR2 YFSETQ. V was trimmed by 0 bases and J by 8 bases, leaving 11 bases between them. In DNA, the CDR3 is TGCGCCAGCAGCTTGGAGCCTAGCCCGGGGGAGCTGTTTTTT. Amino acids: CASSLEPSPGELFF.

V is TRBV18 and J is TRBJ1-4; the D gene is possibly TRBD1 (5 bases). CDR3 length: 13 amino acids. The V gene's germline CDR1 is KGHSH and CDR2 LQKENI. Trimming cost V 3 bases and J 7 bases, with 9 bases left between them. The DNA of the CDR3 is TGTGCCAGCTCACCGACAGAGTTTGAAAAACTGTTTTTT. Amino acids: CASSPTEFEKLFF.

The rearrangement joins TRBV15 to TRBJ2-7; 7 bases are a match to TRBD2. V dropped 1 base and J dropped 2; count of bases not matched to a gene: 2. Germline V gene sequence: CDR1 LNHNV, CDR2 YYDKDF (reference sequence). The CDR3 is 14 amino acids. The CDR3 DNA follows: TGTGCCACCAGCAGAGTAAGCGGGACCTACGAGCAGTACTTC. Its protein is CATSRVSGTYEQYF.

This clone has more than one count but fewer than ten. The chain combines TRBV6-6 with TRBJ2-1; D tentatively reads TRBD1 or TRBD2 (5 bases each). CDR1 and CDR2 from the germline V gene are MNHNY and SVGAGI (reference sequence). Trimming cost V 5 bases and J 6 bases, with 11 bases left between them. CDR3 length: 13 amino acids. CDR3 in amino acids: CASSGDVVNEQFF. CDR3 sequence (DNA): TGTGCCAGCAGTGGGGACGTGGTCAATGAGCAGTTCTTC.

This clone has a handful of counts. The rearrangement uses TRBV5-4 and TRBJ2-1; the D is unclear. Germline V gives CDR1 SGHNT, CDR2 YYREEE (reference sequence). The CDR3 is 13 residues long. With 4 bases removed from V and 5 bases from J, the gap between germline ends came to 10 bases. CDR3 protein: CASSKGRDNEQFF. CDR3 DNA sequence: TGTGCCAGCAGCAAAGGACGGGACAATGAGCAGTTCTTC.

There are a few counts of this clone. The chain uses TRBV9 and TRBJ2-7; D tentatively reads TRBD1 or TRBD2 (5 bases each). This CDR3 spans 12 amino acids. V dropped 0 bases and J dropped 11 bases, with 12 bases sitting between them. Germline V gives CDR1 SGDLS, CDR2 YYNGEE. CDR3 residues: CASSVVWGIEYF. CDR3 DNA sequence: TGTGCCAGCAGCGTAGTATGGGGGATAGAGTACTTC.

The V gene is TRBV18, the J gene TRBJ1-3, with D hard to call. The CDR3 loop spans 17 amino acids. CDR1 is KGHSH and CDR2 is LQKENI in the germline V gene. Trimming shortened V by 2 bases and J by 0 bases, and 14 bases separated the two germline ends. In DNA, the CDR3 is TGTGCCAGCTCACCAATAAGCGCGAGGAACTCTGGAAACACCATATATTTT. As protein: CASSPISARNSGNTIYF.

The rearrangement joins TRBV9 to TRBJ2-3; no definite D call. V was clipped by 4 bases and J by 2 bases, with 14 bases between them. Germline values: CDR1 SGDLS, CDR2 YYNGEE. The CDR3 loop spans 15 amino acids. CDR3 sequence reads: CASSSSVSSTDTQYF. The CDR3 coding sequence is TGTGCCAGCAGCTCAAGCGTCTCCTCCACAGATACGCAGTATTTT. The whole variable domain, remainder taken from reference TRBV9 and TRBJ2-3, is DSGVTQTPKHLITATGQRVTLRCSPRSGDLSVYWYQQSLDQGLQFLIQYYNGEERAKGNILERFSAQQFPDLHSELNLSSLELGDSALYFCASSSSVSSTDTQYFGPGTRLTVL.

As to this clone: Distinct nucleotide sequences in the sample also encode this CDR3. The CDR3 DNA reads as TGCAGTGCTGTAGGAAATGAGCAGTTCTTC. Residues: CSAVGNEQFF. This chain uses TRBV20-1 with TRBJ2-1; D remains ambiguous. CDR1 is DFQATT and CDR2 is SNEGSKA in the germline V gene (reference sequence). The CDR3 sequence is 10 residues long. Trimming left V 5 bases short and J 7 bases short, with 6 bases between.

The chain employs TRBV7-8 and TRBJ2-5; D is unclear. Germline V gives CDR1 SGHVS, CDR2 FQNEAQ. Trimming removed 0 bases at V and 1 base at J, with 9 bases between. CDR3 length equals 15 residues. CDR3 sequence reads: CASSLALVFQETQYF. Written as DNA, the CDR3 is TGTGCCAGCAGCTTAGCGCTAGTTTTCCAAGAGACCCAGTACTTC.

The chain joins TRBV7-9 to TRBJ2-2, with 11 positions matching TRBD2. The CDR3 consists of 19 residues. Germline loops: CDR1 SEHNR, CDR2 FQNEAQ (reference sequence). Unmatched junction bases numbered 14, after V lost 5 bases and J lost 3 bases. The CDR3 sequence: CASSPPGTSGNPHTGELFF. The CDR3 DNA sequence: TGTGCCAGCAGCCCCCCTGGGACTAGCGGTAATCCTCACACCGGGGAGCTGTTTTTT. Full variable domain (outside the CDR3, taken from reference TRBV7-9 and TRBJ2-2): DTGVSQNPRHKITKRGQNVTFRCDPISEHNRLYWYRQTLGQGPEFLTYFQNEAQLEKSRLLSDRFSAERPKGSFSTLEIQRTEQGDSAMYLCASSPPGTSGNPHTGELFFGEGSRLTVL.

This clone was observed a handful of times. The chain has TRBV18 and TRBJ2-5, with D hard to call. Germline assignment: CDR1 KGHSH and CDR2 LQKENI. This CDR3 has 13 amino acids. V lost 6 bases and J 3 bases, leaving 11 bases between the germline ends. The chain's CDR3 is CASSPTAEETQYF. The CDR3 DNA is TGTGCCAGCTCCCCCACCGCCGAAGAGACCCAGTACTTC.

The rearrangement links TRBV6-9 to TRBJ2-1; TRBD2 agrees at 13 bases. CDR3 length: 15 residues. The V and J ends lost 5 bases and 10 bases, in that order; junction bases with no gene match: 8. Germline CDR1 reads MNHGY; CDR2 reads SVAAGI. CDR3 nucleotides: TGTGCCAGCAGTGCCGGGACTAGCGGGACAGGAGAGCAGTTCTTC. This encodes CASSAGTSGTGEQFF.

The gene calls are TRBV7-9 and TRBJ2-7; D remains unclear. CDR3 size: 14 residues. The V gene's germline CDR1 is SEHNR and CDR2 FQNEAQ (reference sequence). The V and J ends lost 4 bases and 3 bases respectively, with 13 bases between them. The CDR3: CASSSWVLDYEQYF. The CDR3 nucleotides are TGTGCCAGCAGCTCCTGGGTCCTGGACTACGAGCAGTACTTC.

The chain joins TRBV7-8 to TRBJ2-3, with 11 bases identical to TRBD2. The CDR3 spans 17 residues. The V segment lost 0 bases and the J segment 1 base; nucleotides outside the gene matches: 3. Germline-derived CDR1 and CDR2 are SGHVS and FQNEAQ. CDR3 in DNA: TGTGCCAGCAGCTTAGCGAGACTAGCGGGACGCACAGATACGCAGTATTTT. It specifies CASSLARLAGRTDTQYF. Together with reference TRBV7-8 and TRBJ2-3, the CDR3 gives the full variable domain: GAGVSQSPRYKVAKRGQDVALRCDPISGHVSLFWYQQALGQGPEFLTYFQNEAQLDKSGLPSDRFFAERPEGSVSTLKIQRTQQEDSAVYLCASSLARLAGRTDTQYFGPGTRLTVL.

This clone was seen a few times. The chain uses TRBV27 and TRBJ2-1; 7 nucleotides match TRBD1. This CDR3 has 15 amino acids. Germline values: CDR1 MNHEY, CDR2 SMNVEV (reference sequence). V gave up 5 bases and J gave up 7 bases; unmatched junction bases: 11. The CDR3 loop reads CASSREGDSTNEQFF. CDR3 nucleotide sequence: TGTGCCAGCAGTAGGGAAGGGGACAGTACGAATGAGCAGTTCTTC.

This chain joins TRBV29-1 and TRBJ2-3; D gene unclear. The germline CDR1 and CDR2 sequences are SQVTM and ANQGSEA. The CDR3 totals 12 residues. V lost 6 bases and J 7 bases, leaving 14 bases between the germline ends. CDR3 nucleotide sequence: TGCAGCGTGAAAACTGTTCTTCATACGCAGTATTTT. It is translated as CSVKTVLHTQYF.

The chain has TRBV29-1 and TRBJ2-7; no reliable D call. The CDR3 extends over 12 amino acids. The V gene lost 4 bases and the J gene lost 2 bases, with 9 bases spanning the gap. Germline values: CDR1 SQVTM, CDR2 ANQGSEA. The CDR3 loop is CSVVGLAYEQYF. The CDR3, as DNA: TGCAGCGTTGTGGGCTTAGCCTACGAGCAGTACTTC.

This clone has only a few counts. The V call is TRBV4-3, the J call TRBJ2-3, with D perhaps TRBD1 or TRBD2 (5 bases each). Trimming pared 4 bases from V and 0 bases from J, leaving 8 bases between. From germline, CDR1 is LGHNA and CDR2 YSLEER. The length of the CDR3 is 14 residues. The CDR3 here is CASSRGGSTDTQYF. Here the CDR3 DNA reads TGCGCCAGCAGCCGGGGCGGGAGCACAGATACGCAGTATTTT.

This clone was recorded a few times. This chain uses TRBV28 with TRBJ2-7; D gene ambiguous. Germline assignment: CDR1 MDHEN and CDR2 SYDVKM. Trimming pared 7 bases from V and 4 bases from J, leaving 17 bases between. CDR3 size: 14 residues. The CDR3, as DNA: TGTGCCAGCAAAGCTGCAGCCTTGGGGTACGAGCAGTACTTC. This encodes CASKAAALGYEQYF.

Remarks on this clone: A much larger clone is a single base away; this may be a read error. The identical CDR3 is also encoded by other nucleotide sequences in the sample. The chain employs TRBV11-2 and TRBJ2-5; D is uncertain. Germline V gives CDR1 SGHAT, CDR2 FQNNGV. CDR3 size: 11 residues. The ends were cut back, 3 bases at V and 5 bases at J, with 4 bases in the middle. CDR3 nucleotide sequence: TGTGCCAGCAGCTTGGAGGAGACCCAGTACTTC. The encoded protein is CASSLEETQYF.

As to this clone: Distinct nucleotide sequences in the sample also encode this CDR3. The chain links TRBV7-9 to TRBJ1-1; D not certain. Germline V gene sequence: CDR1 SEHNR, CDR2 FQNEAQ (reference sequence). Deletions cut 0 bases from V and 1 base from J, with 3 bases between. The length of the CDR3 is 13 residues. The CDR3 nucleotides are TGTGCCAGCAGCTTAGCTGAGAACACTGAAGCTTTCTTT. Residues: CASSLAENTEAFF.

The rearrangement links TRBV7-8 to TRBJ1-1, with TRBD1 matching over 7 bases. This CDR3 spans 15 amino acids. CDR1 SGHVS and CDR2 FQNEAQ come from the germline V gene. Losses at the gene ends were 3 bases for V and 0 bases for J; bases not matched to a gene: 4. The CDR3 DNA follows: TGTGCCAGCAGCTTGGGACAGTACTTGAACACTGAAGCTTTCTTT. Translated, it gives CASSLGQYLNTEAFF.